Listed here are 5 T cell receptor beta chains from one sample, sequenced in a study of blood T cells in healthy people across ages. The use of a sample-barcoded 5' primer and a J-beta primer mix characterized a second PCR of about 7 to 12 cycles. TCRdb recomputed calls from the 5' RACE reads with MiXCR, one row per CDR3 protein. Among 1.5 million to 2 million distinct CDR3 sequences listed, roughly 50% were seen once. The material sequenced was blood. The receptors shown here come from a woman between 40 and 55 years old in good health.

Note on this clonotype: Its ends do not fully match the called genes, so a read error is possible. V and J are TRBV11-2 and TRBJ2-3; D is possibly TRBD2 (5 bases). The CDR3 covers 15 residues. Germline V gene data show CDR1 as SGHAT and CDR2 as FQNNGV. CDR3 bases: TGTGCCAGCAGCTTAGGGGCTAGCCCCCCAGATACGCGGTATTTT. This sequence encodes CASSLGASPPDTRYF.

The chain joins TRBV2 to TRBJ2-7, with TRBD1 as a possible D gene (5 bases). Per germline, CDR1 SNHLY and CDR2 FYNNEI. V was trimmed by 3 bases and J by 0 bases, leaving 12 bases between them. This CDR3 is 15 amino acids long. In DNA form, the CDR3 reads TGTGCCAGCAGTGAGGAACAGGCATCCTCCTACGAGCAGTACTTC. Amino acids: CASSEEQASSYEQYF.

A few counts support this clonotype. This chain links TRBV7-9 with TRBJ2-4; D could derive from TRBD1 or TRBD2 (5 bases each). The DNA matches TRBJ2-7 better at its end, which makes the J call doubtful. The CDR3 has 15 residues. Germline lookup yields CDR1 SEHNR and CDR2 FQNEAQ (reference sequence). The CDR3 DNA follows: TGTGCCAGCAGCCCGCCCGGGACCCCCATCGACGAGCAGTACTTC. Protein sequence: CASSPPGTPIDEQYF.

The rearrangement uses TRBV20-1 and TRBJ2-7; 7 bases agree with TRBD2. This CDR3 is built from 16 residues. Germline trimming cut 5 bases from V and 7 bases from J; bases unmatched to any gene: 20. In germline, CDR1 is DFQATT, CDR2 SNEGSKA (reference sequence). DNA for the CDR3: TGCAGTGCTCCCGAGGTCCTAGCGGAGATATCACGGGAGCAGTACTTC. It translates to CSAPEVLAEISREQYF.

On this clonotype: A much larger clonotype is one base distant, so this may be a read error. CDR3 in DNA: TGTGCCAGCAGCACAGGGCCCGACGAGCAGTACTTC. Translated, it gives CASSTGPDEQYF. V usage is TRBV7-9 and J usage is TRBJ2-7, with D perhaps matching TRBD1 (6 bases). Germline CDR1 SEHNR, CDR2 FQNEAQ (reference sequence). The CDR3 extends over 12 amino acids. The ends were cut back, 5 bases at V and 5 bases at J, with 10 bases in the middle.